This T cell receptor (beta chain) was found in a study of T cell repertoires in cytomegalovirus infection. The junction had 12 bases not matched to a gene; V was cut back by 5 bases and J by 6 bases. This CDR3 is 16 amino acids long. CDR1 MDHEN and CDR2 SYDVKM come from the germline V gene. Many counts were recorded for this clonotype. Its target is unknown. One entry per CDR3 protein, called by TCRdb with MiXCR from the reads. Of about 150,000 distinct CDR3 sequences detected, around 20% appear once; the ten largest clones hold 11%. General observations from the study: Across the ex vivo response, the dominant clonotypes were HLA-C-restricted CMV-specific TCR beta clonotypes.

The chain links TRBV28 to TRBJ1-5; 8 bases line up with TRBD1. The sequence came from a human donor in good health (CMV status not recorded). Some clones in this sample may be carry-over from other donors' samples. The sample consisted of PBMCs. The CDR3 bases are TGTGCCAGCAGTCATTTTGACAGGGGCGGGTTTCAGCCCCAGCATTTT. It specifies CASSHFDRGGFQPQHF.